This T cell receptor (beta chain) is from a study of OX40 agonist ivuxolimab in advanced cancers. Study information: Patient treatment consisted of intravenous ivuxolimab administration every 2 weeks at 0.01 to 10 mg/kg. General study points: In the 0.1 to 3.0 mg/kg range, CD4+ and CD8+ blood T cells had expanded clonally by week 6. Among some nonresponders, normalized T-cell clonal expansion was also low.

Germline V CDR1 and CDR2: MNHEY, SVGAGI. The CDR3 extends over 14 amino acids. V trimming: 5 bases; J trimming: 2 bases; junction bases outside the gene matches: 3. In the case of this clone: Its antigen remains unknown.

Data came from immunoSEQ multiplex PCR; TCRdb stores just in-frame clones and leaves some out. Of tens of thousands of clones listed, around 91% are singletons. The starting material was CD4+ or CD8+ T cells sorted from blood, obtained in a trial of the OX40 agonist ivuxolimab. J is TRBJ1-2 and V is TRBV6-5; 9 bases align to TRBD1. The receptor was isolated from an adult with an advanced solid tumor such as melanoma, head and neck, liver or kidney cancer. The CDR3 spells CASSPDRGNYGYTF. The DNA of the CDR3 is TGTGCCAGCAGTCCGGACAGGGGCAACTATGGCTACACCTTC.